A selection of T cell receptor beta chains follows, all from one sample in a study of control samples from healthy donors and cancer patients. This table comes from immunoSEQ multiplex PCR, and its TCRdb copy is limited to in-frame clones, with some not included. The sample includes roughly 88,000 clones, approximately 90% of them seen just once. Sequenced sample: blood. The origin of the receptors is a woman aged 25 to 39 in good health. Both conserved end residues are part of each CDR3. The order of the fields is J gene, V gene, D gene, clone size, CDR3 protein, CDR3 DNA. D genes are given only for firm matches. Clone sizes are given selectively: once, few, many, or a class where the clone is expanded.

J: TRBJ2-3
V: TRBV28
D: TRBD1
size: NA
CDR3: CASSHEGAGRGQYF
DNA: TGTGCCAGCAGCCACGAGGGGGCGGGCAGGGGACAGTATTTT

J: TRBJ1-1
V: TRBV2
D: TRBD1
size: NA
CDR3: CPHGPGQGAQLNTEAFF
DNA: TGTCCTCATGGACCGGGACAGGGGGCCCAATTGAACACTGAAGCTTTCTTT

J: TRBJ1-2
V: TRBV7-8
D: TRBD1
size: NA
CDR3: CASSLGRGHYGYTF
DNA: TGTGCCAGCAGCTTAGGCAGGGGGCACTATGGCTACACCTTC

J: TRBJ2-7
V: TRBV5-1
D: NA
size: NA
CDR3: CASSLYATAYEQYF
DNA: TGCGCCAGCAGCTTGTATGCGACAGCCTACGAGCAGTACTTC

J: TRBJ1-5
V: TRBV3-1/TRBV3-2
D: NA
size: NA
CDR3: CASSHAKGVQPQHF
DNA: TGTGCCAGCAGCCATGCAAAGGGGGTCCAGCCCCAGCATTTT

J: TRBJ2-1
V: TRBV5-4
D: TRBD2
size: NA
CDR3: CASSLGGAGGYNEQFF
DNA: TGTGCCAGCAGCTTGGGGGGAGCGGGAGGCTACAATGAGCAGTTCTTC

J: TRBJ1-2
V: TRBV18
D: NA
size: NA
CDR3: CASSPAGHNYGYTF
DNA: TGTGCCAGCTCGCCCGCCGGACACAACTATGGCTACACCTTC

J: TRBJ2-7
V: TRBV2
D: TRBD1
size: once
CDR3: CASSGQGGYEQYF
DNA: TGTGCCAGCAGTGGACAGGGGGGTTACGAGCAGTACTTC

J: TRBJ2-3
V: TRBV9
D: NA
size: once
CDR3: CASSVANGAPADTQYF
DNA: TGTGCCAGCAGCGTAGCGAATGGGGCGCCTGCAGATACGCAGTATTTT

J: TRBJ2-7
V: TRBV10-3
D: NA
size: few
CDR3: CAISDNNGGEQYF
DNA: TGTGCCATCAGTGATAATAATGGGGGAGAGCAGTACTTC

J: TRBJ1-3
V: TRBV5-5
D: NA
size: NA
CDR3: CASSLAEGAHGNTIYF
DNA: TGTGCCAGCAGCTTGGCCGAAGGGGCACACGGAAACACCATATATTTT

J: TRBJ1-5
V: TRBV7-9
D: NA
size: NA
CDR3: CASSLDIGNQPQHF
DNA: TGTGCCAGCAGCTTAGATATAGGCAATCAGCCCCAGCATTTT

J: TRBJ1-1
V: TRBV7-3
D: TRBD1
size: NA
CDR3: CASSPDRERNTEAFF
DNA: TGTGCCAGCAGCCCCGACAGGGAGCGGAACACTGAAGCTTTCTTT

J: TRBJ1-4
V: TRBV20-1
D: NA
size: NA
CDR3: CSARANEKLFF
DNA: TGCAGTGCTAGGGCGAATGAAAAACTGTTTTTT

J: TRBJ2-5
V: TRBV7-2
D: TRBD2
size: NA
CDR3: CASSLGTRETQYF
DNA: TGTGCCAGCAGCCTCGGGACTAGAGAAACCCAGTACTTC

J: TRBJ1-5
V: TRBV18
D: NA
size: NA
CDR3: CASSPAGDYSNQPQHF
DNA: TGTGCCAGCTCGCCCGCAGGGGACTATAGCAATCAGCCCCAGCATTTT

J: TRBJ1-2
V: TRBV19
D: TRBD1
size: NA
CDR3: CASSIPKGQGLGYTF
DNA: TGTGCCAGTAGTATACCTAAGGGACAGGGGCTTGGCTACACCTTC

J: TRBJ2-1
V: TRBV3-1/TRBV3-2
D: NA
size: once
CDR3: CASSPQLGEQFF
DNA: TGTGCCAGCAGCCCCCAACTAGGGGAGCAGTTCTTC

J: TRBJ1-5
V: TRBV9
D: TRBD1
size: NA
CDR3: CASSPGTGVQPQHF
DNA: TGTGCCAGCAGCCCGGGGACAGGGGTGCAGCCCCAGCATTTT

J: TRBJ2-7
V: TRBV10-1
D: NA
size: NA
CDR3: CASIDALTYEQYF
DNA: TGCGCCAGCATCGATGCCCTGACCTACGAGCAGTACTTC

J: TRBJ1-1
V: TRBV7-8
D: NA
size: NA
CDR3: CASSLTAQGTEAFF
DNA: TGTGCCAGCAGCTTGACCGCCCAGGGAACTGAAGCTTTCTTT

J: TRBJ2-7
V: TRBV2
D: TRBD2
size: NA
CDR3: CASSWGSGSDYEQYF
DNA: TGTGCCAGCAGTTGGGGTAGCGGGTCCGACTACGAGCAGTACTTC

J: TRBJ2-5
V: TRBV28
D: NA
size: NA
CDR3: CASSPAYGGRETQYF
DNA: TGTGCCAGCAGTCCAGCTTATGGGGGGAGAGAGACCCAGTACTTC

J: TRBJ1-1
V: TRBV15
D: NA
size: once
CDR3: CATSRDNARAGTEAFF
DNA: TGTGCCACCAGCAGAGATAATGCCAGGGCTGGGACTGAAGCTTTCTTT

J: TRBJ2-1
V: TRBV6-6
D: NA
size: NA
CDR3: CASSKDYNEQFF
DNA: TGTGCCAGCAGTAAAGACTACAATGAGCAGTTCTTC

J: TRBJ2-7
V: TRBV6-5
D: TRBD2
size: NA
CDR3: CASSSLAGGRHYEQYF
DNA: TGTGCCAGCAGTTCCCTAGCGGGAGGACGCCATTACGAGCAGTACTTC

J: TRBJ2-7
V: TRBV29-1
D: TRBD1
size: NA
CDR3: CSVVFTGTAEQYF
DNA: TGCAGCGTTGTATTCACCGGGACAGCCGAGCAGTACTTC

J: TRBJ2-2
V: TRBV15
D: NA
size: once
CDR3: CATSRDRGSLSTGELFF
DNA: TGTGCCACCAGCAGAGATAGAGGATCGTTGAGCACCGGGGAGCTGTTTTTT